The 10 T cell receptor beta chains listed next were all sequenced from one sample in a study of PD-1 blockade in classical Hodgkin lymphoma. Every patient was affected by relapse after autologous stem cell transplantation, while exposure to brentuximab vedotin was not uniform. Repertoires were generated with immunoSEQ multiplex PCR, while TCRdb's copy carries only in-frame clones and drops some. This table has about 36,000 clones, about 70% appearing once. The specimen was peripheral blood mononuclear cells (PBMCs), collected before the second cycle of nivolumab. The receptors come from a human donor with classical Hodgkin lymphoma.

The chain recombines TRBV14 with TRBJ2-7; 14 bases fit TRBD2. Germline CDR1 and CDR2: SGHDN and FVKESK. The V gene end was trimmed by 4 bases and the J gene end by 9 bases; junction bases not matched to a gene: 11. The length of the CDR3 is 16 residues. DNA for the CDR3: TGTGCCAGCAGCCCTCCGGGACTAGCGGGGGCCCCCGGGCAGTACTTC. Translation gives CASSPPGLAGAPGQYF.

The chain has TRBV4-3 and TRBJ2-1, with D unclear. This CDR3 is 16 amino acids long. Germline CDR1 and CDR2: LGHNA and YSLEER. V dropped 1 base and J dropped 0 bases, with 10 bases sitting between them. The CDR3 region is CASSQGGTLSYNEQFF. The CDR3 DNA is TGCGCCAGCAGCCAAGGGGGTACCCTCTCCTACAATGAGCAGTTCTTC.

This clone showed up just a few times. The chain carries TRBV27 and TRBJ2-1; D uncertain. The CDR3 has 13 residues. Trimming took off 3 bases at V and 10 bases at J, with 13 bases between the two ends. Germline-derived CDR1 and CDR2 are MNHEY and SMNVEV (reference sequence). In DNA form, the CDR3 reads TGTGCCAGCAGTTTTGGCTTGGGTCGCGAGCAGTTCTTC. Its translation: CASSFGLGREQFF.

The chain joins TRBV10-3 to TRBJ1-2; 10 bases line up with TRBD1. CDR1 and CDR2 (germline): ENHRY, SYGVKD. CDR3 size: 13 residues. The V gene end was trimmed by 4 bases and the J gene end by 7 bases; junction bases not matched to a gene: 3. CDR3 bases: TGTGCCATCAGTGCGACAGGGGGCTTTGGCTACACCTTC. Translating gives CAISATGGFGYTF.

The chain joins TRBV6-1 to TRBJ1-2, with 7 bases lining up with TRBD1. Germline loops: CDR1 MNHNS, CDR2 SASEGT. The V segment lost 2 bases and the J segment 3 bases; nucleotides outside the gene matches: 3. The CDR3 runs 14 residues. CDR3 sequence reads: CASSEYGTDYGYTF. The CDR3 nucleotides read TGTGCCAGCAGTGAATATGGGACAGACTATGGCTACACCTTC.

The chain has TRBV10-3 and TRBJ2-5; TRBD1 matches at 9 bases. After removal of 6 bases from V and 5 bases from J, the junction contained 13 bases not matched to a gene. Looked up from germline, CDR1 is ENHRY and CDR2 is SYGVKD. CDR3 size: 16 residues. CDR3 region: CAIRGQGQVGTETQYF. The CDR3 region has the DNA TGTGCCATCAGGGGACAGGGTCAGGTCGGGACCGAGACCCAGTACTTC.

J is TRBJ1-5 and V is TRBV21-1. TRBV21-1 is termed a pseudogene. The CDR3 length is 16 residues. The CDR3 coding sequence is TGTGCCAGCAGCAAAGGGTCACACCTAAAGGATCAGCCCCAGCATTTT. As protein: CASSKGSHLKDQPQHF.

This clone was found a few times. The V and J genes are TRBV7-2 and TRBJ1-1; D unresolved. The ends were cut back, 3 bases at V and 2 bases at J, with 7 bases in the middle. This CDR3 has 13 amino acids. In germline, CDR1 is SGHTA, CDR2 FQGNSA. CDR3 in DNA: TGTGCCAGCAGCTTTGAATTTAACACTGAAGCTTTCTTT. Residues: CASSFEFNTEAFF.

This chain uses TRBV6-5 with TRBJ2-7; D may match TRBD1 or TRBD2 (5 bases each). The V end lost 8 bases, the J end lost 3 bases, and 17 bases lay between the germline ends. CDR1 is MNHEY, CDR2 SVGAGI, per germline. The CDR3 has 14 residues. The CDR3 loop reads CASGDGAPYYEQYF. Written as DNA, the CDR3 is TGTGCCAGCGGGGACGGGGCCCCCTACTACGAGCAGTACTTC.

This clone has just a few counts. The chain joins TRBV5-1 to TRBJ1-4; no clear D. This CDR3 spans 16 amino acids. Germline V gene lookup returns CDR1 SGHRS and CDR2 YFSETQ. Trimming removed 4 bases at V and 0 bases at J, with 13 bases between. CDR3 sequence (DNA): TGCGCCAGCAGCGCGCGGGCTATTGCAACTAATGAAAAACTGTTTTTT. This gives the protein CASSARAIATNEKLFF.